The clone carrying this T cell receptor (beta chain) was counted once. This entry belongs to a study of blood T cell repertoires in COVID-19. Across the study: Sample material is recorded as cDNA or gDNA derived from T cells, B-cell-depleted T cells, or PBMCs.

In germline, CDR1 is LGHNA, CDR2 YSLEER. The CDR3 runs to 17 residues. The V gene end was trimmed by 0 bases and the J gene end by 4 bases; junction bases not matched to a gene: 6. In the authors' workflow: The authors estimated nucleated cell counts from reference gene primer amplification. The table came from immunoSEQ multiplex PCR; TCRdb's copy has only in-frame clones and leaves some out. That table furnishes V, J and clone size, whereas the DNA furnished D and trimming. The sample records around 150,000 clones, roughly 90% being singletons. Sequenced: peripheral blood. The clonotype was recovered from a man in his fifties or sixties with acute or convalescent COVID-19. V is TRBV4-3 and J is TRBJ2-2; 9 bases fit TRBD1. In DNA, the CDR3 is TGCGCCAGCAGCCAAGATCTATTGGGACAGGGCACCGGGGAGCTGTTTTTT. Amino acid sequence: CASSQDLLGQGTGELFF.